The present TCR beta chain was sequenced within a study of T cell changes during pregnancy in multiple sclerosis. The data were produced by immunoSEQ multiplex PCR, yet TCRdb's version contains in-frame clones alone and is incomplete. The table has about 34,000 clones, 80% to 90% seen once; the top ten hold 3% to 4.5%. The CDR3 spans 12 residues. V dropped 4 bases and J dropped 11; count of bases not matched to a gene: 6. Per the germline V gene, CDR1 is SGHRS and CDR2 is YFSETQ. The clonotype comes from a female donor with multiple sclerosis, enrolled in a pregnancy study. The genes are TRBV5-1 and TRBJ1-1; TRBD1 aligns across 9 bases. The source material was CD8+ T cells from peripheral blood mononuclear cells, sampled in the third trimester of pregnancy. Written as DNA, the CDR3 is TGCGCCAGCAGCGGGGACAGGGATGGGGCTTTCTTT. It codes for CASSGDRDGAFF.